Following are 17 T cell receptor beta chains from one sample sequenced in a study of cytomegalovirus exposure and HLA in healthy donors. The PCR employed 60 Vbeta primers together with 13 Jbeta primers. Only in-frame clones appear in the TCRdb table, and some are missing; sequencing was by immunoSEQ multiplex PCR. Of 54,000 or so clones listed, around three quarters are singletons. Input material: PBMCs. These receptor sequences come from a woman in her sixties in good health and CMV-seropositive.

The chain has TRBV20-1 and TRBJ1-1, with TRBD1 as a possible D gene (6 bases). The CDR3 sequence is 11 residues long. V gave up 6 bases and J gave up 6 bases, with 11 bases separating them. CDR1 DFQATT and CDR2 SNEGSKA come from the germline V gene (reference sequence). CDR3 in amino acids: CSARTVPEAFF. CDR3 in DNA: TGCAGTGCCCGGACAGTACCTGAAGCTTTCTTT.

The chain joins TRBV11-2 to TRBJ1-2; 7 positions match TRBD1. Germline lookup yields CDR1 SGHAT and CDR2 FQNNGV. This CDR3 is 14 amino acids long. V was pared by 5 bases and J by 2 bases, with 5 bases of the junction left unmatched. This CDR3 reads CASSRTGANYGYTF. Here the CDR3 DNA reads TGTGCCAGCAGCCGAACAGGGGCAAACTATGGCTACACCTTC.

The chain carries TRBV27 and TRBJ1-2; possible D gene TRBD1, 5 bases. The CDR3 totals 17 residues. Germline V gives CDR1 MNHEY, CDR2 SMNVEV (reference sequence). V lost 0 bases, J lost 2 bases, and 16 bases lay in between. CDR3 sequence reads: CASSLSITGQGNYGYTF. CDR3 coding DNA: TGTGCCAGCAGTTTATCGATTACAGGTCAGGGCAACTATGGCTACACCTTC.

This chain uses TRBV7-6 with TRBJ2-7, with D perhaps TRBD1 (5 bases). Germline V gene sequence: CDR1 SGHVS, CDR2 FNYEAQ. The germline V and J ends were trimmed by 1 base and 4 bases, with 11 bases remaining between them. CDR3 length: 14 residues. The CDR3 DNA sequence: TGTGCCAGCAGCTTAGGCAGGGCGTCGTACGAGCAGTACTTC. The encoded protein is CASSLGRASYEQYF.

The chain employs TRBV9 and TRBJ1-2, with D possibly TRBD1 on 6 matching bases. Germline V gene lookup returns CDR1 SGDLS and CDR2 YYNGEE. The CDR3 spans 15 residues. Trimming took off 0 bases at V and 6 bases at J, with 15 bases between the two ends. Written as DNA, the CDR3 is TGTGCCAGCAGCGTAGGTGGGGGCGTTGTGGATGGCTACACCTTC. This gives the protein CASSVGGGVVDGYTF.

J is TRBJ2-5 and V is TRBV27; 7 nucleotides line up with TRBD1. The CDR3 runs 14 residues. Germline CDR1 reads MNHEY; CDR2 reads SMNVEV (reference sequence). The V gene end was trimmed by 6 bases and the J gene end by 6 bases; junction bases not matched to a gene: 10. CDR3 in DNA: TGTGCCAGCAGCCGGGGACAGTCCACCAAGACCCAGTACTTC. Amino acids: CASSRGQSTKTQYF.

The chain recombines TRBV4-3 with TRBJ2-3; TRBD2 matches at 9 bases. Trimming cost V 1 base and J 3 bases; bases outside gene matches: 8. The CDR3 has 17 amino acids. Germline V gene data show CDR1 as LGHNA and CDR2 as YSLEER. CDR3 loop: CASSQGPSGVGTDTQYF. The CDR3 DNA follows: TGCGCCAGCAGCCAAGGGCCTAGCGGGGTGGGAACAGATACGCAGTATTTT.

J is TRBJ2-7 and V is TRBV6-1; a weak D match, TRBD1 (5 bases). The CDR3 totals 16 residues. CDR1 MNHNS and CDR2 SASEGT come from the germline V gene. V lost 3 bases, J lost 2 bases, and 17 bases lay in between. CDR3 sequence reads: CASSEWGPIIPYEQYF. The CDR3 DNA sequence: TGTGCCAGCAGTGAGTGGGGCCCCATAATACCCTACGAGCAGTACTTC.

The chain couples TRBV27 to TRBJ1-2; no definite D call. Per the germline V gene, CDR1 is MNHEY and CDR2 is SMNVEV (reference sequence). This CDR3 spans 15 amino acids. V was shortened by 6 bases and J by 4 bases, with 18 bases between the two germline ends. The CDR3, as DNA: TGTGCCAGCAGGATCACCTTATCTGCGGGCTATGGCTACACCTTC. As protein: CASRITLSAGYGYTF.

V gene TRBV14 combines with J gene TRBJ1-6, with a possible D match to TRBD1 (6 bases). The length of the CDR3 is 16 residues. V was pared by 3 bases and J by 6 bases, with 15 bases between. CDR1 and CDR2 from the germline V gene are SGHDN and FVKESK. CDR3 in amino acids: CASSQSGGGPNSPLHF. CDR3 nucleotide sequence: TGTGCCAGCAGCCAGAGCGGTGGGGGCCCTAATTCACCCCTCCACTTT. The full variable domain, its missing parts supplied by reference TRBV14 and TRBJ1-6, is EAGVTQFPSHSVIEKGQTVTLRCDPISGHDNLYWYRRVMGKEIKFLLHFVKESKQDESGMPNNRFLAERTGGTYSTLKVQPAELEDSGVYFCASSQSGGGPNSPLHFGNGTRLTVT.

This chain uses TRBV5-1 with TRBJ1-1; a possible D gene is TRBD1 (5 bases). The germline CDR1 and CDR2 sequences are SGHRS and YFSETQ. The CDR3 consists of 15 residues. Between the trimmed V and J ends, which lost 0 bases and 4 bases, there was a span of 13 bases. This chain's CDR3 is CASSLVTPGATEAFF. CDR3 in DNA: TGCGCCAGCAGCTTGGTTACCCCTGGGGCCACTGAAGCTTTCTTT.

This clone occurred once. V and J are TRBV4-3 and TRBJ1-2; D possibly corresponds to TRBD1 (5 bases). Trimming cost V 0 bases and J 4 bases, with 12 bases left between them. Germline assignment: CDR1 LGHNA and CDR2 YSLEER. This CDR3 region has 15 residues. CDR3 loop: CASSQDLRGGYGYTF. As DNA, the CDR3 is TGCGCCAGCAGCCAAGACTTAAGGGGCGGCTATGGCTACACCTTC.

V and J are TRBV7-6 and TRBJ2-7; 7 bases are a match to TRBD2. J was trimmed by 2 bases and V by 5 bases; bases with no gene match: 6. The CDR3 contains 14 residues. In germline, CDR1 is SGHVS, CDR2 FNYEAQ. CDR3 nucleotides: TGTGCCAGCAGCCTGCTGGGGGGGACCTACGAGCAGTACTTC. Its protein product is CASSLLGGTYEQYF.

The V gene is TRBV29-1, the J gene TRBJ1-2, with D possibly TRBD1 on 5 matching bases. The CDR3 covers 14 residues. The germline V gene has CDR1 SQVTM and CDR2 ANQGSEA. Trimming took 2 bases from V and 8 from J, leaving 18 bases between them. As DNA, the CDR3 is TGCAGCGTTGAATGGGAGGGTAGGGGTAGGGGCTACACCTTC. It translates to CSVEWEGRGRGYTF.

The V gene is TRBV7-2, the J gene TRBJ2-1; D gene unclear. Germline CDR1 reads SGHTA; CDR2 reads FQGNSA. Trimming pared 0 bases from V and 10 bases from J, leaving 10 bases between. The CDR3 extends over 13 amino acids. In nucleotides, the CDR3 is TGTGCCAGCAGCTTAGCCCCCTTGCGGGAGCAGTTCTTC. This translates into CASSLAPLREQFF.

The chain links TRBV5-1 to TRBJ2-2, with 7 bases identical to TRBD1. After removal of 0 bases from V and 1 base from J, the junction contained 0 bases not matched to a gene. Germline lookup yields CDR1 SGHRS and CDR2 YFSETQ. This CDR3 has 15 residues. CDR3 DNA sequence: TGCGCCAGCAGCTTGGGGACAGGGAACACCGGGGAGCTGTTTTTT. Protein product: CASSLGTGNTGELFF.

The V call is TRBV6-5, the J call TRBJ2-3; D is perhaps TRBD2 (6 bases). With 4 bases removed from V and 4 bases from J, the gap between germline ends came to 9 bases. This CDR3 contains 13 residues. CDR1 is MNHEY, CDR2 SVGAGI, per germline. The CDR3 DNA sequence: TGTGCCAGCAGTTCTGCGGGGTCAGATACGCAGTATTTT. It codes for CASSSAGSDTQYF.